The subject of this entry is one T cell receptor beta chain. This sample stems from a study of Ad26.COV2.S vaccination and SARS-CoV-2 variants. In the study overall: The donor was enrolled in the Ad26.COV2.S arm of the COV1001 trial. The study gave Ad26.COV2.S intramuscularly, once or twice 56 days apart.

Clones were sequenced by immunoSEQ multiplex PCR, and TCRdb holds only the in-frame ones, with some missing. The sample holds some 390,000 clones, 88% seen once. Treatment given: 15 to 20 received Ad26.COV2.S at low or high dose, single or two shots; roughly five received placebo; per-sample allocation not given. Specimens were obtained on day 63 following the first vaccine or placebo injection. Germline CDR1 and CDR2: SGHRS and YFSETQ. CDR3 length: 21 amino acids. V gave up 1 base and J gave up 0 bases, with 23 bases separating them. The TCR was taken from a person aged 18-60 years who received the Ad26.COV2.S COVID-19 vaccine or a placebo. This chain links TRBV5-1 with TRBJ2-6, with a weak D call TRBD1 (5 bases). This material consisted of peripheral blood, taken in a trial of Ad26.COV2.S vaccine versus placebo. In DNA, the CDR3 is TGCGCCAGCAGCTTGCCTTCGGAGAGGATACAGGACGACTCTGGGGCCAACGTCCTGACTTTC. Translated, it gives CASSLPSERIQDDSGANVLTF.